This record concerns one T cell receptor beta chain sequence. The data belong to a study of control samples from healthy donors and cancer patients. The CDR3 loop spans 13 amino acids. Trimming removed 2 bases from V and 5 bases from J, with 7 bases in between. Here immunoSEQ multiplex PCR was the method, and the copy in TCRdb shows in-frame clones only, minus some. The sample lists fewer than 130,000 clones, around 87% occurring once. The sequence was obtained from a woman aged 60-70 years with lung cancer. This chain links TRBV12-3 or TRBV12-4 with TRBJ1-5; no definite D call. Sequencing was carried out using PBMCs. The CDR3 DNA is TGTGCCAGCAGTTTAACCCGAGATCAGCCCCAGCATTTT. Residues: CASSLTRDQPQHF.